This T cell receptor beta chain emerged from a study of cytomegalovirus exposure and HLA in healthy donors. The wider study: The 550 to 800 first-cohort repertoires and the roughly 130 validation repertoires shared the same platform, a later analysis reported. Study results and caveats: Most TCR sequences were uncommon, yet certain public TCRs appeared in many donors. In vitro confirmation showed a few CMV-associated chains to be CMV antigen specific.

The table came from immunoSEQ multiplex PCR; TCRdb's copy has only in-frame clones and leaves some out. The sample consists of over 150,000 clones, about 88% of them appearing once. Germline V gene data show CDR1 as SGHDT and CDR2 as YYEEEE. J gave up 2 bases and V 4 bases, and 7 bases lay outside the gene matches. The length of the CDR3 is 16 residues. Donors were drawn from the 120-subject validation cohort, separate from the 666-subject first cohort. Concerning this clone: The antigen remains unidentified.

V and J are TRBV5-6 and TRBJ2-3; TRBD2 agrees at 10 bases. The sequenced material came from PBMCs. This TCR came from a man younger than 30 in good health and CMV-seropositive. CDR3 nucleotides: TGTGCCAGCAGCCCACCAGCGGGGGGGCCCACAGATACGCAGTATTTT. Encoded protein: CASSPPAGGPTDTQYF.